The clone carrying this T cell receptor (beta chain) was observed a single time. This specimen comes from a study of blood T cell repertoires in COVID-19. Study information: Samples taken during acute and convalescent COVID-19 were collected in the United States, Italy and Spain.

There are 15 residues in the CDR3. Per the germline V gene, CDR1 is MDHEN and CDR2 is SYDVKM. Trimming at V came to 5 bases and at J to 3 bases, leaving 6 bases not matched to a gene. TCRdb's copy holds only in-frame clones and misses some; the assay was immunoSEQ multiplex PCR. The sample consists of roughly 200,000 clones, 85% to 90% of them appearing once. Sequenced input: PBMCs or T cells enriched from blood (not recorded which). The receptor comes from a woman aged 40 to 55 with acute COVID-19. The chain joins TRBV28 to TRBJ1-5; 8 bases line up with TRBD1. For the CDR3, the DNA is TGTGCCAGCAGTGCGACAGGGGAACCCAATCAGCCCCAGCATTTT. Translating it yields CASSATGEPNQPQHF.